Below are 26 T cell receptor beta chains sequenced from a single sample in a study of beta chain features in type 1 diabetes. Whole-study findings and limits: In all four CD4+ subsets, TCRB CDR3 length was significantly, moderately reduced in type 1 diabetes.

Sequencing targeted expressed TCRB transcripts, as all isolated RNA had been reverse transcribed. The table came from immunoSEQ multiplex PCR; TCRdb's copy has only in-frame clones and leaves some out. This sample has roughly 140,000 clones, with over 9% found just once. Which antigens these TCRs recognize remains unknown. Sample: central memory CD4+ T cells from blood. The receptor set was obtained from a man younger than 45 with type 1 diabetes.

The V call is TRBV6-5, the J call TRBJ1-5, with a weak D call TRBD1 (5 bases). V lost 6 bases and J lost 4, with 7 bases in between. Germline lookup yields CDR1 MNHEY and CDR2 SVGAGI. The CDR3 has 12 residues. CDR3 loop: CASREGNQPQHF. CDR3 coding DNA: TGTGCCAGCAGGGAGGGGAATCAGCCCCAGCATTTT.

The chain joins TRBV7-9 to TRBJ2-7; a possible D gene is TRBD2 (6 bases). V was shortened by 7 bases and J by 4 bases, with 23 bases between the two germline ends. The germline V gene has CDR1 SEHNR and CDR2 FQNEAQ (reference sequence). This CDR3 spans 16 amino acids. CDR3 DNA: TGTGCCAGCACCCAAGGGGCCGGGACTCTGACTTACGAGCAGTACTTC. Its translation: CASTQGAGTLTYEQYF.

Only a few counts were recorded for this clone. The CDR3 bases are TGTGCCAGCAGCCCGGACAGGGAGGACAATGAGCAGTTCTTC. As protein: CASSPDREDNEQFF. V and J are TRBV5-6 and TRBJ2-1, with TRBD1 matching over 8 bases. From germline, CDR1 is SGHDT and CDR2 YYEEEE. This CDR3 has 14 amino acids. V lost 4 bases to trimming and J lost 5 bases; unmatched junction nucleotides: 5.

The chain's CDR3 is CASSPYSSSYNEQFF. The CDR3 DNA reads as TGTGCCAGCTCACCATACAGTTCCTCCTACAATGAGCAGTTCTTC. V usage is TRBV18 and J usage is TRBJ2-1; D gene uncertain. The CDR3 is 15 residues long. The V gene lost 2 bases and the J gene lost 0 bases, with 8 bases spanning the gap. Germline V gene data show CDR1 as KGHSH and CDR2 as LQKENI.

This clone came up a few times. The chain links TRBV9 to TRBJ2-5; no clear D. V lost 0 bases to trimming and J lost 0 bases, with 12 bases between them. The length of the CDR3 is 16 residues. From germline, CDR1 is SGDLS and CDR2 YYNGEE. This chain's CDR3 is CASSVDSSQYQETQYF. Here the CDR3 DNA reads TGTGCCAGCAGCGTAGATTCCAGTCAGTACCAAGAGACCCAGTACTTC.

Only a few counts were recorded for this clone. The V gene is TRBV7-3, the J gene TRBJ1-1; 8 bases map to TRBD1. V gave up 3 bases and J gave up 4 bases; unmatched junction bases: 1. Germline CDR1 and CDR2: SGHTA and FQGTGA. The CDR3 covers 13 residues. CDR3 region: CASSLGTGTEAFF. The CDR3 nucleotides read TGTGCCAGCAGCTTGGGGACAGGCACTGAAGCTTTCTTT.

V usage is TRBV7-9 and J usage is TRBJ2-1; D gene uncertain. Germline V gene lookup returns CDR1 SEHNR and CDR2 FQNEAQ (reference sequence). V shed 5 bases and J shed 2 bases, with 16 bases lying between them. CDR3 length equals 16 residues. CDR3 bases: TGTGCCAGCAGCCCTAGAAAGTCACTGACCTACAATGAGCAGTTCTTC. Protein: CASSPRKSLTYNEQFF.

In this sample, this clone turned up a few times. The V and J genes are TRBV2 and TRBJ1-4; D ambiguous. There are 14 residues in the CDR3. V was cut by 5 bases and J by 8 bases, with 15 bases left in between. CDR1 is SNHLY, CDR2 FYNNEI, per germline. CDR3 in amino acids: CASSSRELNEKLFF. The CDR3 bases are TGTGCCAGCAGTTCCCGGGAACTAAACGAAAAACTGTTTTTT.

Many counts were recorded for this clone. This chain joins TRBV5-4 and TRBJ2-6, with D possibly being TRBD1 (5 bases). This CDR3 contains 15 residues. CDR1 and CDR2 from the germline V gene are SGHNT and YYREEE (reference sequence). The V gene lost 1 base and the J gene lost 3 bases, with 8 bases spanning the gap. Written as DNA, the CDR3 is TGTGCCAGCAGCTTGTTAGGGGATGGGGCCAACGTCCTGACTTTC. This sequence encodes CASSLLGDGANVLTF.

This clone appeared a few times. CDR3 protein: CASSLNPTGNNEQYF. The CDR3 region has the DNA TGCGCCAGCAGCCTAAACCCAACAGGGAACAACGAGCAGTACTTC. The J gene is TRBJ2-7, the V gene TRBV4-1; D perhaps matches TRBD1 (6 bases). The CDR3 spans 15 residues. Germline CDR1 reads MGHRA; CDR2 reads YSYEKL. V lost 4 bases, J lost 5 bases, and 18 bases lay in between.

This clone came up a few times. The chain couples TRBV25-1 to TRBJ1-1; TRBD1 matches 8 bases. Germline-derived CDR1 and CDR2 are MGHDK and SYGVNS. With V trimmed by 5 bases and J by 1 base, 6 bases remained unmatched. CDR3 length: 15 residues. The DNA for the CDR3 is TGTGCCAGCAGTTCCCCAGACAGGGGGAACACTGAAGCTTTCTTT. Its protein product is CASSSPDRGNTEAFF.

In DNA, the CDR3 is TGTGCCAGCAGCTTGGTGACTAGCGATCGTGGTGAGCAGTTCTTC. As protein: CASSLVTSDRGEQFF. This chain connects TRBV5-6 to TRBJ2-1; TRBD2 aligns across 8 bases. V was clipped by 0 bases and J by 9 bases; unmatched bases: 8. This CDR3 has 15 residues. Germline V gene sequence: CDR1 SGHDT, CDR2 YYEEEE.

This clone was counted between two and nine times. V usage is TRBV5-1 and J usage is TRBJ2-5; 11 positions match TRBD1. Trimming at V came to 4 bases and at J to 5 bases, leaving 4 bases not matched to a gene. This CDR3 region has 14 residues. Germline CDR1 and CDR2: SGHRS and YFSETQ. The DNA for the CDR3 is TGCGCCAGCAGCGGACAGGGGGCAGGGGAGACCCAGTACTTC. It is translated as CASSGQGAGETQYF. The full variable domain, completed using reference TRBV5-1 and TRBJ2-5, is KAGVTQTPRYLIKTRGQQVTLSCSPISGHRSVSWYQQTPGQGLQFLFEYFSETQRNKGNFPGRFSGRQFSNSRSEMNVSTLELGDSALYLCASSGQGAGETQYFGPGTRLLVL.

J is TRBJ2-1 and V is TRBV5-1; 14 bases map to TRBD2. Germline CDR1 SGHRS, CDR2 YFSETQ. J lost 3 bases, V lost 4 bases, and 3 bases had no gene match. This CDR3 has 16 amino acids. CDR3 in amino acids: CASSRGTSGGYNEQFF. The CDR3 DNA follows: TGCGCCAGCAGCCGAGGGACTAGCGGGGGCTACAATGAGCAGTTCTTC.

This clone was seen only a few times. V is TRBV4-3 and J is TRBJ1-5; 8 nucleotides align to TRBD1. The V gene end was trimmed by 4 bases and the J gene end by 3 bases; junction bases not matched to a gene: 2. The germline CDR1 and CDR2 sequences are LGHNA and YSLEER. This CDR3 comprises 14 residues. For the CDR3, the DNA is TGCGCCAGCAGCCGGGACAGGTCCAATCAGCCCCAGCATTTT. Protein sequence: CASSRDRSNQPQHF.

This clone occurred a few times. The chain employs TRBV28 and TRBJ2-3; 7 bases line up with TRBD1. Losses at the gene ends were 4 bases for V and 3 bases for J; bases not matched to a gene: 7. The CDR3 extends over 15 amino acids. Per the germline V gene, CDR1 is MDHEN and CDR2 is SYDVKM. CDR3: CASSSAGTETDTQYF. CDR3 nucleotide sequence: TGTGCCAGCAGTTCAGCCGGGACAGAAACAGATACGCAGTATTTT.

The chain carries TRBV29-1 and TRBJ1-1; the D gene is possibly TRBD1 (6 bases). Germline assignment: CDR1 SQVTM and CDR2 ANQGSEA. This CDR3 comprises 13 residues. Trimming shortened V by 7 bases and J by 7 bases, and 19 bases separated the two germline ends. The CDR3 DNA reads as TGCAGCGCCGAACAGGGCCAGAGAAGTGAAGCTTTCTTT. It yields the protein CSAEQGQRSEAFF.

The chain joins TRBV21-1 to TRBJ1-5; the table's D call, TRBD1, was not checked against the DNA. TRBV21-1 is classified as a pseudogene. This CDR3 comprises 16 residues. This chain's CDR3 is CAIAEPTGEGNQPQHF. In DNA form, the CDR3 reads TGTGCCATCGCCGAACCTACAGGGGAAGGCAATCAGCCCCAGCATTTT.

This clone showed up just a few times. The chain is built from TRBV21-1 and TRBJ2-1; the table's D call, TRBD2, was not checked against the DNA. TRBV21-1 is a pseudogene segment. The CDR3 length is 13 residues. This chain's CDR3 is CASSVRSSGILFF. DNA for the CDR3: TGTGCCAGCAGCGTCCGGTCTAGCGGGATACTGTTCTTC.

J is TRBJ2-2 and V is TRBV14; the match to TRBD1 covers 8 bases. CDR1 is SGHDN and CDR2 is FVKESK in the germline V gene. With V trimmed by 8 bases and J by 6 bases, 11 bases remained unmatched. The CDR3 runs 15 residues. CDR3 sequence reads: CASGSLQGEAGELFF. CDR3 nucleotide sequence: TGTGCCAGCGGTTCGTTACAGGGGGAGGCCGGGGAGCTGTTTTTT.

In this sample, this clone turned up a few times. The chain carries TRBV4-2 and TRBJ2-3; 11 nucleotides match TRBD2. The CDR3 spans 16 residues. Trimming removed 4 bases from V and 3 bases from J; junction bases left unmatched: 6. Per the germline V gene, CDR1 is LGHNA and CDR2 is YNFKEQ. CDR3 nucleotides: TGTGCCAGCAGCCCTTTACTAGCGGGAGCTACAGATACGCAGTATTTT. Amino acids: CASSPLLAGATDTQYF.

The rearrangement links TRBV7-9 to TRBJ2-3, with 8 bases matching TRBD2. Germline assignment: CDR1 SEHNR and CDR2 FQNEAQ (reference sequence). CDR3 length: 14 amino acids. J lost 3 bases, V lost 3 bases, and 2 bases had no gene match. CDR3 DNA sequence: TGTGCCAGCAGCTTGGGACTAGTGACAGATACGCAGTATTTT. Residues: CASSLGLVTDTQYF.

This clone was seen a handful of times. This chain uses TRBV6-6 with TRBJ2-7; 8 bases line up with TRBD2. In germline, CDR1 is MNHNY, CDR2 SVGAGI (reference sequence). This CDR3 has 16 amino acids. V trimming: 1 base; J trimming: 3 bases; junction bases outside the gene matches: 8. Here the CDR3 DNA reads TGTGCCAGCAGTTACTACTCGGGGGGGGCGGGCTACGAGCAGTACTTC. As protein: CASSYYSGGAGYEQYF.

This clone appeared a few times. The CDR3 sequence: CASSLRYRGAETQYF. CDR3 bases: TGTGCCAGCAGCCTACGCTACAGGGGGGCAGAGACCCAGTACTTC. This chain uses TRBV27 with TRBJ2-5; 8 bases map to TRBD1. The CDR3 has 15 residues. Trimming took 6 bases from V and 4 from J; bases not matched to a gene: 10. Per the germline V gene, CDR1 is MNHEY and CDR2 is SMNVEV (reference sequence).

Only a few counts were recorded for this clone. The chain is built from TRBV2 and TRBJ2-5; D uncertain. The CDR3 runs to 17 residues. CDR1 and CDR2 (germline): SNHLY, FYNNEI. Trimming left V 3 bases short and J 4 bases short, with 21 bases between. This CDR3 reads CASSEVRGLESGETQYF. DNA for the CDR3: TGTGCCAGCAGTGAGGTACGCGGCCTGGAGAGTGGAGAGACCCAGTACTTC.

DNA for the CDR3: TGTGCCAGCAGTTTCTCGGACAGGGGATCGTACGAGCAGTACTTC. It codes for CASSFSDRGSYEQYF. V usage is TRBV6-6 and J usage is TRBJ2-7; 9 positions match TRBD1. The J segment lost 4 bases and the V segment lost 4 bases, leaving 8 bases of the junction unmatched. Germline V lookup: CDR1 MNHNY, CDR2 SVGAGI (reference sequence). The CDR3 totals 15 residues.